The next 26 T cell receptor beta chains were all read from a single sample in a study of post-analysis software for immune sequencing data. Broader study findings: Patients carried a few TRBV segments more frequently than controls did, and TRBV5-6, TRBV5-1 and TRBV20-1 were among them.

TCR beta cDNA libraries included unique molecular identifiers. TCRdb reprocessed the PCR reads with MiXCR, giving one entry per CDR3 protein. The sample yields about half a million distinct CDR3 sequences, 30% to 40% seen once. Their antigens are not known. Source material: blood. Every receptor here comes from a girl under 18 with multiple sclerosis.

Regarding this clonotype: Given a much more abundant clone one base away, this may be a read error. The CDR3 DNA reads as TGCGCCAGCAGCCAAGAATCGCTAGCGGGGGGTGCTGGGGCCAACGTCCGGACTTTC. Its translation is CASSQESLAGGAGANVRTF. The chain recombines TRBV4-1 with TRBJ2-6; 11 bases fit TRBD2. Germline CDR1 reads MGHRA; CDR2 reads YSYEKL. The CDR3 is made up of 19 amino acids.

The chain combines TRBV5-1 with TRBJ2-1; D uncertain. Per germline, CDR1 SGHRS and CDR2 YFSETQ. V shed 0 bases and J shed 0 bases, with 7 bases lying between them. CDR3 length: 15 amino acids. The CDR3 region is CASSLAPTSYNEQFF. Written as DNA, the CDR3 is TGCGCCAGCAGCTTGGCGCCAACCTCCTACAATGAGCAGTTCTTC.

DNA for the CDR3: TGTGCCAGCAGAGCCCGGGACAGGGGAACTAATGAAAAACTGTTTTTT. Protein sequence: CASRARDRGTNEKLFF. The chain employs TRBV6-2 or TRBV6-3 and TRBJ1-4, with 10 positions matching TRBD1. The V gene's germline CDR1 is MNHEY and CDR2 SVGEGT. The CDR3 runs to 16 residues. With V trimmed by 6 bases and J by 1 base, 5 bases remained unmatched.

The chain links TRBV20-1 to TRBJ1-5, with 9 bases lining up with TRBD1. V lost 6 bases and J lost 4; bases outside the gene matches: 19. This CDR3 contains 18 residues. Germline V gene sequence: CDR1 DFQATT, CDR2 SNEGSKA (reference sequence). The CDR3 coding sequence is TGCAGTGCCCTCGGACAGGGGACCAGGGCCTCGGGTAATCAGCCCCAGCATTTT. Translation: CSALGQGTRASGNQPQHF.

V gene TRBV4-1 combines with J gene TRBJ1-1; D ambiguous. The germline V gene encodes CDR1 MGHRA and CDR2 YSYEKL. The CDR3 runs 16 residues. Trimming took 0 bases from V and 2 from J, leaving 13 bases between them. The CDR3 nucleotides read TGCGCCAGCAGCCAAGAGCCCCCAGAGTTCAACACTGAAGCTTTCTTT. This sequence encodes CASSQEPPEFNTEAFF.

Points on this clonotype: A much larger clone differs from this one at a single base, so this may be a read error. The gene calls are TRBV29-1 and TRBJ2-5; 8 bases map to TRBD1. The CDR3 is 12 amino acids. V shed 4 bases, J shed 5 bases, and the junction held 3 bases outside the gene matches. Germline-derived CDR1 and CDR2 are SQVTM and ANQGSEA. CDR3 bases: TGCAGCGTTGTGTGGACAGGGGAGACCCAGTACTTC. It specifies CSVVWTGETQYF.

This clonotype was seen more than once but under ten times. This chain uses TRBV4-2 with TRBJ2-1; a possible D gene is TRBD1 (8 bases). CDR1 and CDR2 (germline): LGHNA, YNFKEQ. This CDR3 is 14 amino acids long. The V end was cut by 3 bases, the J end by 8 bases, with 14 bases between. CDR3 DNA: TGTGCCAGCAGCCACGGACAGGGAGGGGATGAGCAGTTCTTC. Translated: CASSHGQGGDEQFF.

At least ten counts were recorded for this clonotype. The chain couples TRBV2 to TRBJ2-2; 8 bases agree with TRBD1. This CDR3 contains 16 residues. V dropped 4 bases and J dropped 4; count of bases not matched to a gene: 8. The germline CDR1 and CDR2 sequences are SNHLY and FYNNEI. CDR3 in DNA: TGTGCCAGCAGTGGGGGTGGGACAGGAACCACCGGGGAGCTGTTTTTT. It encodes CASSGGGTGTTGELFF.

The V call is TRBV5-1, the J call TRBJ2-1, with a weak D call TRBD1 (7 bases). The CDR3 consists of 17 residues. The V gene's germline CDR1 is SGHRS and CDR2 YFSETQ. Deletions cut 4 bases from V and 1 base from J, with 18 bases between. This CDR3 reads CASSRPQGGRSYNEQFF. CDR3 coding DNA: TGCGCCAGCAGCAGACCCCAGGGGGGCCGTTCCTACAATGAGCAGTTCTTC.

J is TRBJ1-6 and V is TRBV12-3 or TRBV12-4, with D possibly TRBD1 on 6 matching bases. Trimming took 6 bases from V and 9 from J, leaving 15 bases between them. CDR3 size: 14 residues. The DNA of the CDR3 is TGTGCCAGCAGCTCACGACAGGCGGGTTCACCCCTCCACTTT. Translated, it gives CASSSRQAGSPLHF.

V gene TRBV29-1 combines with J gene TRBJ2-2, with a tentative D call TRBD2 (6 bases). The CDR3 spans 13 residues. Germline loops: CDR1 SQVTM, CDR2 ANQGSEA. V shed 7 bases and J shed 6 bases, with 15 bases lying between them. The chain's CDR3 is CSARGSGAGELFF. The CDR3 bases are TGCAGCGCCAGAGGGTCGGGGGCCGGGGAGCTGTTTTTT.

This clonotype has a handful of counts. The chain employs TRBV7-9 and TRBJ1-2, with D possibly being TRBD1 (6 bases). The CDR3 is 14 residues long. The V gene's germline CDR1 is SEHNR and CDR2 FQNEAQ (reference sequence). Trimming took off 5 bases at V and 8 bases at J, with 18 bases between the two ends. The CDR3 sequence: CASSPRGIDAGYTF. Written as DNA, the CDR3 is TGTGCCAGCAGCCCGAGGGGGATAGACGCCGGCTACACCTTC.

The chain combines TRBV14 with TRBJ2-5; weak D call: TRBD2 (5 bases). There are 16 residues in the CDR3. Germline-derived CDR1 and CDR2 are SGHDN and FVKESK. V was shortened by 1 base and J by 4 bases, with 16 bases between the two germline ends. The CDR3 loop is CASSQVQPEGRETQYF. CDR3 coding DNA: TGTGCCAGCAGCCAAGTGCAGCCTGAGGGTAGAGAGACCCAGTACTTC.

This clonotype was picked up a small number of times. The J gene is TRBJ1-2, the V gene TRBV29-1; unclear D gene. Germline V gene sequence: CDR1 SQVTM, CDR2 ANQGSEA. V was trimmed by 5 bases and J by 1 base, leaving 5 bases between them. The CDR3 length is 11 residues. CDR3 in amino acids: CSVLDNYGYTF. In DNA, the CDR3 is TGCAGCGTTTTGGATAACTATGGCTACACCTTC.

CDR3 amino acids: CSAWHESGAQETQYF. For the CDR3, the DNA is TGCAGTGCTTGGCACGAAAGCGGGGCACAAGAGACCCAGTACTTC. The chain is built from TRBV20-1 and TRBJ2-5; 7 bases line up with TRBD2. Germline V gene data show CDR1 as DFQATT and CDR2 as SNEGSKA (reference sequence). V dropped 5 bases and J dropped 2; count of bases not matched to a gene: 11. This CDR3 is built from 15 residues.

The chain combines TRBV12-3 or TRBV12-4 with TRBJ1-5; TRBD1 matches 11 bases. The CDR3 extends over 16 amino acids. V dropped 5 bases and J dropped 7; count of bases not matched to a gene: 10. CDR3 sequence: CASSLPPGQGDQPQHF. Written as DNA, the CDR3 is TGTGCCAGCAGTCTTCCCCCGGGACAGGGGGACCAGCCCCAGCATTTT.

This clonotype was detected only a few times. This chain connects TRBV10-3 to TRBJ2-7; TRBD2 aligns across 8 bases. Germline values: CDR1 ENHRY, CDR2 SYGVKD. This CDR3 comprises 14 residues. The V and J ends lost 6 bases and 0 bases, in that order; junction bases with no gene match: 4. The chain's CDR3 is CAIRGGLDSYEQYF. In nucleotides, the CDR3 is TGTGCCATCAGGGGGGGACTAGACTCCTACGAGCAGTACTTC.

This clonotype appeared a few times. The genes are TRBV10-3 and TRBJ2-1; TRBD1 matches at 7 bases. Per the germline V gene, CDR1 is ENHRY and CDR2 is SYGVKD. The CDR3 is made up of 19 amino acids. J gave up 0 bases and V 3 bases, and 14 bases lay outside the gene matches. CDR3 loop: CAISEARTGMLSSYNEQFF. The CDR3 DNA is TGTGCCATCAGTGAAGCTCGGACAGGAATGTTAAGCTCCTACAATGAGCAGTTCTTC.

V usage is TRBV12-3 or TRBV12-4 and J usage is TRBJ2-6; D unclear. V lost 8 bases and J 0 bases, leaving 8 bases between the germline ends. The CDR3 is 14 amino acids. The CDR3 reads CASLDISGANVLTF. In nucleotides, the CDR3 is TGTGCCAGCCTTGATATCTCTGGGGCCAACGTCCTGACTTTC.

V usage is TRBV14 and J usage is TRBJ1-4, with 8 bases identical to TRBD1. The germline V gene has CDR1 SGHDN and CDR2 FVKESK. The CDR3 is 16 amino acids. V gave up 3 bases and J gave up 5 bases; unmatched junction bases: 8. CDR3 loop: CASSQLRTGKNEKLFF. Here the CDR3 DNA reads TGTGCCAGCAGCCAGCTACGGACAGGGAAAAATGAAAAACTGTTTTTT.

This chain's CDR3 is CSADLAGQETQYF. In DNA, the CDR3 is TGCAGTGCTGATTTAGCGGGGCAAGAGACCCAGTACTTC. This rearrangement joins TRBV20-1 to TRBJ2-5, with 8 nucleotides matching TRBD2. This CDR3 has 13 residues. V lost 5 bases and J lost 2; bases outside the gene matches: 4. Per the germline V gene, CDR1 is DFQATT and CDR2 is SNEGSKA (reference sequence).

The V gene is TRBV4-2, the J gene TRBJ2-2, with D perhaps matching TRBD2 (6 bases). Germline lookup yields CDR1 LGHNA and CDR2 YNFKEQ. This CDR3 comprises 15 residues. Trimming pared 4 bases from V and 6 bases from J, leaving 15 bases between. The DNA of the CDR3 is TGTGCCAGCAGCCCCCGGGACTCCAACGCCGGGGAGCTGTTTTTT. This translates into CASSPRDSNAGELFF.

This clonotype was picked up one time. CDR3 nucleotide sequence: TGCGCCAGCAGCAACGGGGAGTCCTACAATGAGCAGTTCTTC. This codes for CASSNGESYNEQFF. J is TRBJ2-1 and V is TRBV5-1; TRBD2 is a possible D gene (5 bases). The CDR3 contains 14 residues. CDR1 is SGHRS and CDR2 is YFSETQ in the germline V gene. V lost 4 bases and J lost 1, with 9 bases in between.

The V call is TRBV7-2, the J call TRBJ2-3, with 8 bases fitting TRBD2. J was trimmed by 0 bases and V by 1 base; bases with no gene match: 6. The CDR3 length is 17 residues. Germline V gene sequence: CDR1 SGHTA, CDR2 FQGNSA. The CDR3 nucleotides are TGTGCCAGCAGCTTAGTCGGCCAGCGGGGGAGCACAGATACGCAGTATTTT. This gives the protein CASSLVGQRGSTDTQYF.

The chain carries TRBV24-1 and TRBJ1-5, with 10 bases identical to TRBD1. V shed 3 bases, J shed 6 bases, and the junction held 7 bases outside the gene matches. CDR1 and CDR2 from the germline V gene are KGHDR and SFDVKD. CDR3 length equals 16 residues. CDR3 sequence: CATSDPRQGAGQPQHF. The CDR3 nucleotides are TGTGCCACCAGTGATCCAAGACAGGGGGCAGGTCAGCCCCAGCATTTT.

This clonotype has a count of ten or more. This chain connects TRBV6-5 to TRBJ2-1, with D uncertain. Germline assignment: CDR1 MNHEY and CDR2 SVGAGI. The CDR3 loop spans 14 amino acids. V lost 6 bases and J 6 bases, leaving 15 bases between the germline ends. CDR3 sequence (DNA): TGTGCCAGCAGGATGCCGGGCCCCGTCAATGAGCAGTTCTTC. As protein: CASRMPGPVNEQFF.